These T cell receptor beta chains were read from a single sample in a study of cytomegalovirus exposure and HLA in healthy donors. Sequencing used immunoSEQ multiplex PCR; TCRdb keeps in-frame clones, though not all of them. The sample consists of 58,000 or so clones, around 68% of them appearing once. Sequencing was done on a sample of PBMCs. All receptors derive from a man aged 50 to 59 in good health and CMV-seropositive. Both conserved end residues are trimmed from each CDR3. Each record gives: V gene, clone size, J gene, CDR3 protein. A clone size is listed for some rows: how often the clone was seen (once, few, many), or a class if it is expanded.

V gene: TRBV9; clone size: -; J gene: TRBJ1-5; CDR3 protein: ASSVGGGFQPQH
V gene: TRBV7-2; clone size: -; J gene: TRBJ2-1; CDR3 protein: ASSLAGLEQF
V gene: TRBV6-5; clone size: once; J gene: TRBJ2-7; CDR3 protein: ASSTTTGDHYEQY
V gene: TRBV7-9; clone size: -; J gene: TRBJ2-7; CDR3 protein: ASSGDRGNEQY
V gene: TRBV27; clone size: once; J gene: -; CDR3 protein: ASSPNRGGTGGYEQY
V gene: TRBV30; clone size: few; J gene: TRBJ1-4; CDR3 protein: AWTRQGNEKLF
V gene: TRBV5-6; clone size: -; J gene: TRBJ1-2; CDR3 protein: ASSLALQGTTYGYT
V gene: TRBV4-3; clone size: few; J gene: TRBJ2-1; CDR3 protein: ASSQGLGGEGYNEQF
V gene: TRBV6-6; clone size: few; J gene: TRBJ1-5; CDR3 protein: ASSYSYGQPQH
V gene: TRBV2; clone size: -; J gene: TRBJ1-6; CDR3 protein: ASSGGSSSYNSPLH
V gene: TRBV12-5; clone size: -; J gene: TRBJ2-5; CDR3 protein: ASGLGDRVGAETQY
V gene: TRBV28; clone size: few; J gene: TRBJ1-2; CDR3 protein: ASSLLSGDYGYT
V gene: TRBV10-3; clone size: -; J gene: TRBJ2-1; CDR3 protein: AISGGSSGRYNEQF
V gene: TRBV19; clone size: -; J gene: TRBJ2-1; CDR3 protein: ASTTSTSGLVAGREQF
V gene: TRBV25-1; clone size: -; J gene: TRBJ1-2; CDR3 protein: ASSPSLPDRGRFYGYT
V gene: TRBV9; clone size: -; J gene: TRBJ2-2; CDR3 protein: ASSATRGTKGTGELF
V gene: TRBV2; clone size: -; J gene: TRBJ2-5; CDR3 protein: ASRGRTGETQY
V gene: TRBV19; clone size: -; J gene: TRBJ2-5; CDR3 protein: ASTPTGFWETQY
V gene: TRBV7-9; clone size: -; J gene: TRBJ2-7; CDR3 protein: ASSSGQDISYEQY
V gene: TRBV4-3; clone size: -; J gene: TRBJ2-5; CDR3 protein: ASSQGTLAGPNQETQY
V gene: TRBV2; clone size: few; J gene: TRBJ2-1; CDR3 protein: ASSVTSGYNEQF
V gene: TRBV6-6; clone size: -; J gene: TRBJ1-5; CDR3 protein: ASNSAGGNQPQH
V gene: TRBV5-4; clone size: -; J gene: TRBJ2-2; CDR3 protein: ASSPEGRGAHTGELF
V gene: TRBV27; clone size: few; J gene: TRBJ2-2; CDR3 protein: ASREPRGVTGELF
V gene: TRBV7-9; clone size: -; J gene: TRBJ1-1; CDR3 protein: ASSLGRTGRPGDTEAF
V gene: TRBV13; clone size: -; J gene: TRBJ2-2; CDR3 protein: ASSLDSGDNGELF
V gene: TRBV5-1; clone size: few; J gene: TRBJ2-3; CDR3 protein: ASSLERRGGTDTQY
V gene: TRBV5-1; clone size: -; J gene: TRBJ2-7; CDR3 protein: ASSTTGAYEQY
V gene: TRBV10-3; clone size: -; J gene: TRBJ2-7; CDR3 protein: AIRTSGGGSYEQY
V gene: TRBV7-9; clone size: -; J gene: TRBJ2-3; CDR3 protein: ASSPRQGAASDTQY
V gene: TRBV6-1; clone size: -; J gene: TRBJ2-7; CDR3 protein: ASGLSPGRYEQY
V gene: TRBV6-1; clone size: many; J gene: TRBJ2-6; CDR3 protein: ASSVGSGANVLT
V gene: TRBV30; clone size: -; J gene: TRBJ2-7; CDR3 protein: AWSGQPPNAYEQY
V gene: TRBV5-1; clone size: few; J gene: TRBJ2-7; CDR3 protein: ASSLAGGLREPY
V gene: TRBV5-1; clone size: hyperexpanded; J gene: TRBJ2-1; CDR3 protein: ASSSSGLAAYEQF
V gene: TRBV2; clone size: -; J gene: TRBJ1-6; CDR3 protein: ASGKGDSPLH
V gene: TRBV9; clone size: once; J gene: TRBJ2-2; CDR3 protein: ASSWPPGNGELF
V gene: TRBV2; clone size: -; J gene: TRBJ1-5; CDR3 protein: ASSWDRVQPQH
V gene: TRBV5-1; clone size: -; J gene: TRBJ1-1; CDR3 protein: ASTADERNTEAF
V gene: TRBV5-1; clone size: few; J gene: TRBJ2-1; CDR3 protein: AKTQDEQF
V gene: TRBV28; clone size: few; J gene: TRBJ2-1; CDR3 protein: ASCQVTVNNEQF
V gene: TRBV11-2; clone size: -; J gene: TRBJ2-1; CDR3 protein: ASSPRNEQF